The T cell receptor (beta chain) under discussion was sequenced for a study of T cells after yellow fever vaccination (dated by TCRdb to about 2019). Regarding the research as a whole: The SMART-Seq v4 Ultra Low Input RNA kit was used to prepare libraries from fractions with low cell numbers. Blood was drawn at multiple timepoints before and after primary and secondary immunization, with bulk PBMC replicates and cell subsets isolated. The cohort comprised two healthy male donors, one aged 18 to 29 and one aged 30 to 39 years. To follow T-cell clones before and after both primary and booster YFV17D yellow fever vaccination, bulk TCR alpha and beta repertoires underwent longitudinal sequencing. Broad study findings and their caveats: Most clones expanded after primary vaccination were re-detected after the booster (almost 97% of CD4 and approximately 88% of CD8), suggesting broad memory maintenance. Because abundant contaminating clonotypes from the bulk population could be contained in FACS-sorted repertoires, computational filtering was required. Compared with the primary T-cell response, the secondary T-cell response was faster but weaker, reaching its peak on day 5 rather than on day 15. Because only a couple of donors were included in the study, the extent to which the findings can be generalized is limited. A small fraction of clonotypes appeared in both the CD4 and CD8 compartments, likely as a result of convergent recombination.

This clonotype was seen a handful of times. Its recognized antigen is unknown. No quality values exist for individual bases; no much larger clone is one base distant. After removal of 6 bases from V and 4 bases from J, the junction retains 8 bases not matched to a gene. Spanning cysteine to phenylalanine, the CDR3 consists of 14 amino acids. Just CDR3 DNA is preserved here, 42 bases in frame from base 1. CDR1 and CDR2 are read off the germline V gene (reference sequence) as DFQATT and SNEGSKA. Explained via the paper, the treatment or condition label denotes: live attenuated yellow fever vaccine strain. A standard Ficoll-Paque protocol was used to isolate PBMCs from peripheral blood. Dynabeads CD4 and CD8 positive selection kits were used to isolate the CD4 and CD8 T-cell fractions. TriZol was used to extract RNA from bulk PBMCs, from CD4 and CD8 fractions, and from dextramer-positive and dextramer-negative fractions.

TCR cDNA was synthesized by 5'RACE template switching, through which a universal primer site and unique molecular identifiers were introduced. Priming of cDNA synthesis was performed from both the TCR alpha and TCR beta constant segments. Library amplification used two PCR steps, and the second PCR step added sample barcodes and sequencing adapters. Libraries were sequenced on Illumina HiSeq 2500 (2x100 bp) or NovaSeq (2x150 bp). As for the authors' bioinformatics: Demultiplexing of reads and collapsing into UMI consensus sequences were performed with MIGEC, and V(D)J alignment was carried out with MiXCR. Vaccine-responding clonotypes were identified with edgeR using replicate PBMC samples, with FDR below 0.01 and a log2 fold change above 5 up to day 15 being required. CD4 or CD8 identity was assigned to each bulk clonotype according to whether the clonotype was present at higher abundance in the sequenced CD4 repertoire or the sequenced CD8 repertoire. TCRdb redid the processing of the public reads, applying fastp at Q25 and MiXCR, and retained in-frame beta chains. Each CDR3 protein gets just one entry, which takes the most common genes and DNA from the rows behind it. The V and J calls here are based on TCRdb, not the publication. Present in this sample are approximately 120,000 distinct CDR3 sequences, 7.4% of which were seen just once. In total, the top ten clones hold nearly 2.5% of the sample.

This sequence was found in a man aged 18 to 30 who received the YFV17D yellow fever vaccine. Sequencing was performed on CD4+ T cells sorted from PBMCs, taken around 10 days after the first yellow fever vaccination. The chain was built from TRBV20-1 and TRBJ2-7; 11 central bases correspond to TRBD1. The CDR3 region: CSARRTGGFYEQYF. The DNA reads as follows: TGCAGTGCAAGAAGGACAGGGGGCTTTTACGAGCAGTACTTC.